The rows below give T cell receptor beta chains drawn from one sample of a study of tumor-infiltrating lymphocytes in primary liver carcinoma. TCRdb fed the multiplex PCR reads into MiXCR, producing one record per CDR3 protein. The data show about 310,000 distinct CDR3 sequences, about 60% seen once. The sample consisted of peripheral blood. All receptors come from a man aged 35 to 55 with primary liver carcinoma and hepatitis B virus infection. CDR3s include the opening cysteine and the closing phenylalanine or tryptophan. A D gene is named only where the DNA matches it firmly. Size is omitted from some rows. Given values are once, few, many or a class for expanded clones.

d_call	clone_size	v_call	j_call	cdr3_nt	cdr3_aa
TRBD2	medium-sized	TRBV11-2	TRBJ2-3	TGTGCCAGCACCGACCAGGTTTCTAGCGGGAGCTCAGATACGCAGTATTTT	CASTDQVSSGSSDTQYF
TRBD1	few	TRBV29-1	TRBJ2-3	TGCAGCGTTGAAGTCCCTAGGGACAGGGCTAGCACAGATACGCAGTATTTT	CSVEVPRDRASTDTQYF
.	many	TRBV6-2/TRBV6-3	TRBJ2-5	TGTGCCAGCAGTCACGACAGTTTACAAGAGACCCAGTACTTC	CASSHDSLQETQYF
.	.	TRBV11-2	TRBJ2-1	TGTGCCGGCAGCTCCAGCCGTGGAAGCAATGAGCAGTTCTTC	CAGSSSRGSNEQFF
.	.	TRBV7-2	TRBJ2-7	TGTGCCAGCAGCTTAGTCGGCGGGGCCGAGCAGTACTTC	CASSLVGGAEQYF
TRBD1	many	TRBV11-2	TRBJ2-2	TGTGCCAGCAGCTCAGACGGGACAGGGGTTACCGGGGAGCTGTTTTTT	CASSSDGTGVTGELFF
.	few	TRBV28	TRBJ2-1	TGTGCCAGCAACGGGAACAGGCGTTCCTACAATGAGCAGTTCTTC	CASNGNRRSYNEQFF
.	.	TRBV29-1	TRBJ1-2	TGCAGCCCCGCGCAAGGGGCCTGGTATGGCTACACCTTC	CSPAQGAWYGYTF
.	.	TRBV28	TRBJ1-1	TGTGCCAGCAGTTTTAGTGGGGGGGGCACTGAAGCTTTCTTT	CASSFSGGGTEAFF
.	.	TRBV30	TRBJ2-7	TGTGCCTGGAAGAGTGACTACGAGCAGTACTTC	CAWKSDYEQYF
TRBD2	.	TRBV5-4	TRBJ2-5	TGTACGAGCAGCCGAGGACTAGCGGGAGGGGATGAGACCCAGTACTTC	CTSSRGLAGGDETQYF
.	once	TRBV6-2/TRBV6-3	TRBJ1-4	TGTGCCAGCAGTTCCTGGACATTGGGCAGGAAACTGTTTTTT	CASSSWTLGRKLFF
.	.	TRBV10-3	TRBJ2-1	TGTACCATCAGTGAGTCGAGCCCCCGGGGCAATGAGCAGTTCTTC	CTISESSPRGNEQFF
TRBD2	.	TRBV11-2	TRBJ2-5	TGTGCCAGCAGCGAAGAGGCGGGAGTGCGGCTAGTGGAGGAGACCCAGTACTTC	CASSEEAGVRLVEETQYF
.	.	TRBV29-1	TRBJ1-1	TGCAGCGTTGAAGGGTCAGGGACTGAAACTTTCTTT	CSVEGSGTETFF
.	.	TRBV11-2	TRBJ2-2	TGTGCCAGCAGCTTAGATAACAGAAACACCGGGGAGCTGTTTTTT	CASSLDNRNTGELFF
TRBD2	many	TRBV5-1	TRBJ2-2	TGCGCCAGCGCGGGAACTAGCGGGACCTCCGGGGAGCTGTTTTTT	CASAGTSGTSGELFF
.	.	TRBV28	TRBJ2-7	TGTGCCAGCAGTTTGGGCCTAGCCGTCTACGAGCAGCACTTC	CASSLGLAVYEQHF
.	.	TRBV5-4	TRBJ2-7	TGTGCCTTTGCGGACAGAGCCTACAAGCAGTACTTC	CAFADRAYKQYF
.	.	TRBV28	TRBJ2-3	TGTGCCAGCAGTCCACATGGGGGAAGCACAGATACGCAGTATTTT	CASSPHGGSTDTQYF
.	.	TRBV11-3	TRBJ1-1	TGTGCCAGCAGCTTACGGTTGAACATTGAAGCTCTCTTT	CASSLRLNIEALF
.	few	TRBV28	TRBJ2-1	TGTGCCAGCAGTTTATCAGGTAACCCCTCGAATGAGCAGTTCTTC	CASSLSGNPSNEQFF
.	.	TRBV2	TRBJ2-7	TGTGCCAGCAGCCCCCAGGCGGCTGGTGAGCAGTACTTC	CASSPQAAGEQYF
.	.	TRBV28	TRBJ2-3	TGTACCAGCAGCCCGGGCTATGGGGCAACCACAGATACGCAGTATTTT	CTSSPGYGATTDTQYF
TRBD1	many	TRBV12-3/TRBV12-4	TRBJ2-7	TGTGCCAGCAGGATAACAGGGGTATACGAGCAGTACTTC	CASRITGVYEQYF
TRBD2	.	TRBV5-4	TRBJ2-3	TGTGCCAGCAGCTTGGGACTAGCGGGAGGCACAGATACGCAGTATTTT	CASSLGLAGGTDTQYF
.	.	TRBV30	TRBJ1-4	TGTGCCTGGAGTTTCAGAACAACTAATGAAAAACTGTTTTTT	CAWSFRTTNEKLFF
.	once	TRBV6-5	TRBJ1-1	TGTGACAGCAGTTCCCAGCTTACCTTCATCAGGGAGTGGAGGAACACTGAAGCCTTCTTT	CDSSSQLTFIREWRNTEAFF
.	many	TRBV6-5	TRBJ2-3	TGTGCCAGCAGGCCCTCGGGGACAGATACGCAGTATTTT	CASRPSGTDTQYF
.	.	TRBV6-2/TRBV6-3	TRBJ2-1	TGTGCCAGCAGTTACTCGAGAACAATTCATAACAATGAGCAGTTCTTC	CASSYSRTIHNNEQFF
TRBD1	.	TRBV28	TRBJ1-2	TGTGCCAGCAATAGGGACAGGGGGTGGAGAGGCTACACCTTC	CASNRDRGWRGYTF
.	.	TRBV4-3	TRBJ2-5	TGCGCCAGCAGCCAGTCGGCAGGTAGACAAGAGACCCAGTACTTC	CASSQSAGRQETQYF
.	once	TRBV28	TRBJ1-2	TGTGCCAGCAGTTCCCTGGGGATCAACTATGGCTACACCTTC	CASSSLGINYGYTF
.	.	TRBV28	TRBJ1-5	TGTGCCACCTGTCGGAGCAATCAGCCCCAGCATTTT	CATCRSNQPQHF
TRBD1	.	TRBV6-2/TRBV6-3	TRBJ2-2	TGTGCCAACAGTTTGACCGGGACAGCGAACACCGGGGAGCTGTTTTTT	CANSLTGTANTGELFF
.	.	TRBV10-1	TRBJ2-7	TGCGCCAGTAGTGATGGGGGCGGCGAGCAGTACTTC	CASSDGGGEQYF
.	many	TRBV12-3/TRBV12-4	TRBJ2-7	TGTGCCAGCAGTTTTTCGTGGTCCTACGAGCAGTACTTC	CASSFSWSYEQYF
.	.	TRBV28	TRBJ2-3	TGTGCCAGCCGTGAGGCCGGGGCCACAGATTTGCAGTATTTT	CASREAGATDLQYF
.	.	TRBV6-2/TRBV6-3	TRBJ1-5	TGTGCCAGCGTGCGGGGGCCTCATCTCCCTCAGCCCCAGCATTTT	CASVRGPHLPQPQHF
.	.	TRBV19	TRBJ2-6	TGTGCCAGTAGTATCCAGCAGGACGTCCTGACTTTC	CASSIQQDVLTF
.	many	TRBV5-1	TRBJ2-1	TGTGCCAGCAGCTTAGTAACCGGTGGCTCCTACAATGAGCAGTTCTTC	CASSLVTGGSYNEQFF
TRBD2	few	TRBV6-5	TRBJ2-5	TGTGCCAGCAGGGGGGGACTAGCGGGAGCGGAGACCCAGTACTTC	CASRGGLAGAETQYF
.	.	TRBV4-3	TRBJ2-3	TGCGCCAGGAGCCAAAGGTTAAGCGGAAGAGTATCAGATACGCAGTATTTT	CARSQRLSGRVSDTQYF
.	few	TRBV12-3/TRBV12-4	TRBJ2-3	TGTGCCAGTAGTACCAGACAGGGAGGGGGCACAGATACGCAGTATTTT	CASSTRQGGGTDTQYF
TRBD2	.	TRBV18	TRBJ2-1	TGTGCCAGCTCACCACCGGGAGCCCTAGCGGGAGGCAGTGAGCAGTTCTTC	CASSPPGALAGGSEQFF